The 9 T cell receptor beta chains given below trace back to one sample, sequenced in a study of cytomegalovirus exposure and HLA in healthy donors. PCR was performed using 60 Vbeta and 13 Jbeta primers. Profiling relied on immunoSEQ multiplex PCR, and the TCRdb table lists in-frame clones only, not all of them. The repertoire holds some 120,000 clones, 75% to 90% seen once, with 2.5% to 3.5% in the top ten. Sequenced sample: PBMCs. The receptors originated from a male donor in good health and CMV-seronegative.

This rearrangement joins TRBV21-1 to TRBJ2-6; TRBD1, the D gene given by the table, was not confirmed from the DNA. TRBV21-1 is a listed pseudogene. The CDR3 is 18 residues long. The chain's CDR3 is CASSAYWTGSTGANVLTF. The CDR3 DNA is TGTGCCAGCAGCGCCTATTGGACAGGGTCTACGGGGGCCAACGTCCTGACTTTC.

Only a few counts were recorded for this clone. The V and J genes are TRBV6-4 and TRBJ2-2; the D gene is possibly TRBD2 (6 bases). Trimming stripped 3 bases from V and 3 bases from J, with 11 bases between. This CDR3 comprises 15 residues. Germline assignment: CDR1 MRHNA and CDR2 SNTAGT. The CDR3 DNA is TGTGCCAGCAGTGAAGGAGGGGCGGACACCGGGGAGCTGTTTTTT. Translated, it gives CASSEGGADTGELFF.

The V call is TRBV11-1, the J call TRBJ1-2; D might be TRBD1 (5 bases). Trimming pared 1 base from V and 7 bases from J, leaving 10 bases between. Germline values: CDR1 SGHAT, CDR2 FQDESV (reference sequence). This CDR3 contains 13 residues. The CDR3 region is CASSLDSGAGYTF. In nucleotides, the CDR3 is TGTGCCAGCAGCTTAGATAGCGGGGCTGGCTACACCTTC.

This clone was found a few times. The rearrangement joins TRBV18 to TRBJ2-7; 9 bases fit TRBD1. With V trimmed by 6 bases and J by 3 bases, 6 bases remained unmatched. The germline V gene has CDR1 KGHSH and CDR2 LQKENI. The CDR3 has 14 amino acids. The CDR3 sequence: CASSAGTGNYEQYF. CDR3 in DNA: TGTGCCAGCTCGGCCGGGACAGGGAACTACGAGCAGTACTTC.

The J gene is TRBJ2-7, the V gene TRBV2; 7 bases fit TRBD1. CDR3 length: 14 amino acids. The V gene's germline CDR1 is SNHLY and CDR2 FYNNEI. The V and J ends lost 4 bases and 7 bases, in that order; junction bases with no gene match: 10. CDR3 residues: CASSAGTARREQYF. The DNA for the CDR3 is TGTGCCAGCAGTGCCGGGACAGCTAGGAGGGAGCAGTACTTC. The variable domain in full, completed from reference TRBV2 and TRBJ2-7, reads EPEVTQTPSHQVTQMGQEVILRCVPISNHLYFYWYRQILGQKVEFLVSFYNNEISEKSEIFDDQFSVERPDGSNFTLKIRSTKLEDSAMYFCASSAGTARREQYFGPGTRLTVT.

This clone has a handful of counts. This sequence joins TRBV6-5 and TRBJ2-2; D may be TRBD2 (7 bases). Germline V gene sequence: CDR1 MNHEY, CDR2 SVGAGI. Trimming removed 4 bases from V and 3 bases from J, with 12 bases in between. This CDR3 region has 15 residues. The CDR3 is CASSSLGGHTGELFF. In DNA form, the CDR3 reads TGTGCCAGCAGTTCCTTGGGGGGGCACACCGGGGAGCTGTTTTTT.

The gene calls are TRBV25-1 and TRBJ1-1; D not certain. Deletions cut 6 bases from V and 4 bases from J, with 15 bases between. Germline V lookup: CDR1 MGHDK, CDR2 SYGVNS. CDR3 length equals 14 residues. The CDR3 coding sequence is TGTGCCAGCAGCCCGGGAACCTTTATCACTGAAGCTTTCTTT. Translating gives CASSPGTFITEAFF.

The chain recombines TRBV11-2 with TRBJ2-2; 9 positions match TRBD1. V gave up 7 bases and J gave up 0 bases; unmatched junction bases: 15. The CDR3 consists of 19 residues. Germline CDR1 and CDR2: SGHAT and FQNNGV. The CDR3 coding sequence is TGTGCCAGCACCCTTCCTTTACTGACAGGGGGATCGAACACCGGGGAGCTGTTTTTT. This translates into CASTLPLLTGGSNTGELFF.

The chain combines TRBV9 with TRBJ1-2; weak D call: TRBD1 (5 bases). The CDR3 length is 12 residues. Trimming removed 4 bases from V and 7 bases from J, with 11 bases in between. Germline CDR1 is SGDLS and CDR2 is YYNGEE. DNA for the CDR3: TGTGCCAGCAGCCTATCAGGGTCTGGCTACACCTTC. Its protein is CASSLSGSGYTF.